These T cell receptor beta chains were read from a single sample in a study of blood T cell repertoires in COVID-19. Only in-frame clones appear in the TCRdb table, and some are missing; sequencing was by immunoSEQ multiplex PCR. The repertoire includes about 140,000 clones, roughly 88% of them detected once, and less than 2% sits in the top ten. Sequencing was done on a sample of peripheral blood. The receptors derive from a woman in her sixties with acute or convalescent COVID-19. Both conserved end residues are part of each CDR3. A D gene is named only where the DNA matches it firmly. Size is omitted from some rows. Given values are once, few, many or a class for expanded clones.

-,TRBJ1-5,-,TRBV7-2,CASSTQGNQPQHF,TGTGCCAGCAGCACACAAGGCAATCAGCCCCAGCATTTT
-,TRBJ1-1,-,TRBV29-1,CSVAITADTEAFF,TGCAGCGTGGCGATCACAGCTGACACTGAAGCTTTCTTT
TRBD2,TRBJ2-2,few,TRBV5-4,CASSLNGGGAPPRELFF,TGTGCCAGCAGCTTGAACGGGGGAGGGGCCCCACCCCGGGAGCTGTTTTTT
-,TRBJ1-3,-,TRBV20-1,CSASLGNTIYF,TGCAGTGCTAGTCTTGGAAACACCATATATTTT
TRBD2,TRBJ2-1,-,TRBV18,CASSAGTSMGEQFF,TGTGCCAGCTCAGCCGGGACTAGTATGGGTGAGCAGTTCTTC
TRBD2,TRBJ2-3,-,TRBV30,CAWSLGTSGGARAQYF,TGTGCCTGGAGTTTAGGGACTAGCGGGGGGGCCAGGGCGCAGTATTTT
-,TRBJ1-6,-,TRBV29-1,CSVTGPLYNSPLHF,TGCAGCGTTACAGGGCCACTCTATAATTCACCCCTCCACTTT
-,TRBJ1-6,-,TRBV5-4,CASSTGGNSPLHF,TGTGCCAGCAGTACAGGCGGTAATTCACCCCTCCACTTT
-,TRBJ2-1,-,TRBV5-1,CASSQGTLFNEQFF,TGCGCCAGCAGCCAGGGGACACTTTTCAATGAGCAGTTCTTC
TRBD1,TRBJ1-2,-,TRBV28,CASSFLDRFYGYTF,TGTGCCAGCAGTTTCCTGGACAGGTTCTATGGCTACACCTTC
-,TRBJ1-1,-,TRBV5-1,CASSGTVGGLDTEAFF,TGCGCCAGCAGCGGAACTGTGGGGGGGCTTGACACTGAAGCTTTCTTT
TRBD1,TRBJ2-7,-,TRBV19,CASSLGTGLSYEQYF,TGTGCCAGTAGTCTCGGGACAGGGCTCTCCTACGAGCAGTACTTC
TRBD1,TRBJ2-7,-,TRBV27,CASSGTGTEPYEQYF,TGTGCCAGCAGTGGGACCGGGACAGAGCCCTACGAGCAGTACTTC
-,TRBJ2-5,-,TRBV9,CASSVEGGAWETQYF,TGTGCCAGCAGCGTAGAGGGTGGGGCGTGGGAGACCCAGTACTTC
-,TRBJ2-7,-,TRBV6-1,CASSYAAHEQYF,TGTGCCAGCAGTTATGCGGCCCACGAGCAGTACTTC
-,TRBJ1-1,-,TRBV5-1,CASSLRNTEAFF,TGCGCCAGCAGCCTGAGAAACACTGAAGCTTTCTTT
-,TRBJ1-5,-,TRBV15,CATSRVRRVDQPQHF,TGTGCCACCAGCAGAGTGAGGAGGGTGGATCAGCCCCAGCATTTT
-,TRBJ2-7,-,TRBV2,CASSVGGREGFQQYF,TGTGCCAGCAGTGTGGGGGGGCGCGAGGGTTTCCAGCAGTACTTC
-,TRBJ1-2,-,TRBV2,CASSEQGSTYGYTF,TGTGCCAGCAGTGAACAGGGGTCTACCTATGGCTACACCTTC
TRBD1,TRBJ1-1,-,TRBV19,CASRRAGQGRYTEAFF,TGTGCCAGTAGACGGGCCGGACAGGGAAGGTACACTGAAGCTTTCTTT